A selection of T cell receptor beta chains follows, all from one sample in a study of blood T cells in healthy people across ages. TCRdb ran MiXCR on the 5' RACE reads and lists one entry per CDR3 protein. The sample has roughly 2 million distinct CDR3 sequences; about 50% are singletons. Sample: blood. The receptor source for this set is a woman aged 40 to 50 in good health. Each CDR3 is given without its conserved first and last residue. The order of the fields is J gene, V gene, CDR3 protein.

TRBJ2-5 TRBV19 ASSIASDKQYQETQY
TRBJ2-5 TRBV20-1 SARRSASQQY
TRBJ2-3 TRBV4-3 ASSQDWRGGTDTQY
TRBJ2-3 TRBV11-2 ASSPGGSGRRGGSTDTQY
TRBJ2-1 TRBV4-2 ASSHASGEYNEQF
TRBJ2-1 TRBV5-1 ASSSRLAGNNEQF
TRBJ2-5 TRBV28 ASSQHPPGRQETQY
TRBJ2-1 TRBV29-1 SVAGGRTGVSYNEQF
- TRBV4-3 ASSPSAVGETQY
TRBJ2-3 TRBV6-5 ASSYSTAGGDTQY
TRBJ2-7 TRBV7-9 ASGPGLAGTISHEQY
TRBJ2-6 TRBV7-9 ASSAPGVGANVLT
TRBJ2-1 TRBV20-1 SARVGGNYNEQF
TRBJ1-2 TRBV15 ATSRDSTAFGYT
TRBJ2-3 TRBV5-6 ASSLVGGIVDTQY
TRBJ1-2 TRBV5-1 ASSLAGTGGAYGYT
TRBJ2-3 TRBV24-1 TTSEGGSTDTQY
TRBJ1-2 TRBV29-1 SVDGTGTPYGYT
TRBJ1-4 TRBV20-1 SAHRQGRSNEKLF
TRBJ2-7 TRBV4-3 ASSQDKFRGHYEQY
TRBJ2-5 TRBV7-2 ASSLVPLAGGETQY
TRBJ2-4 TRBV7-8 ASSLLQSKNIQY
TRBJ2-1 TRBV7-2 ASSLSGGPRNYNEQF
TRBJ2-7 TRBV5-5 ASSSGTDISNYEQY
TRBJ2-7 TRBV2 ASIPRASYEQY
TRBJ2-3 TRBV10-3 AISFTDTDTQY
TRBJ2-1 TRBV4-3 ASSQDKLARLYNEQF
TRBJ2-5 TRBV4-3 ASSQGVSGGQTQY
TRBJ2-3 TRBV3-1 ASSLSESRADTQY
TRBJ2-3 TRBV3-1 ANSLRTSGGLDTDTQY
TRBJ1-4 TRBV28 ASSSRGFANEKLF
TRBJ2-7 TRBV5-6 ASSLAGRYYEQY
TRBJ2-3 TRBV6-6 ASRWDGPTDTQY
TRBJ2-1 TRBV5-1 ASSHRLAGAGEQF
TRBJ2-1 TRBV12-3/TRBV12-4 ASRSANEQF
TRBJ1-1 TRBV29-1 SASPRDPEAF
- TRBV6-2/TRBV6-3 ASSYGRVLGEQY
TRBJ2-3 TRBV7-2 ASSRQLAGGPKVDTQY
TRBJ1-1 TRBV6-5 ASSRDSDTEAF
TRBJ1-6 TRBV7-9 ASSFARNNSPLH
TRBJ1-4 TRBV28 ASSLLHVGVGDYSEKLF
TRBJ1-1 TRBV18 ASSRGGMNTEAF